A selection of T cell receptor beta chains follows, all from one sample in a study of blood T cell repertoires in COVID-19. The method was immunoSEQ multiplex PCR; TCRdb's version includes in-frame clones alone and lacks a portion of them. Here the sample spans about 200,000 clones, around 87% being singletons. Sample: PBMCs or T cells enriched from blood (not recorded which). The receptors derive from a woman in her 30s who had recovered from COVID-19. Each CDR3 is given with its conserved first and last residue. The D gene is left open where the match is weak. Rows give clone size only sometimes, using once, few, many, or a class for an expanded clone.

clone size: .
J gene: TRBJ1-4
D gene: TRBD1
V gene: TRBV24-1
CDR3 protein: CATSDSGTVNEKLFF
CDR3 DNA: TGTGCCACCAGTGATTCCGGGACAGTTAATGAAAAACTGTTTTTT

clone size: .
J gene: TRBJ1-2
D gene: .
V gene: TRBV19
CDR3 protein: CASSVANYGYTF
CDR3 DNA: TGTGCCAGTAGTGTCGCGAACTATGGCTACACCTTC

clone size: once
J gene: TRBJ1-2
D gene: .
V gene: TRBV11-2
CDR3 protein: CASSPSGAGNYGYTF
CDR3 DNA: TGTGCCAGCAGCCCTAGCGGCGCGGGGAACTATGGCTACACCTTC

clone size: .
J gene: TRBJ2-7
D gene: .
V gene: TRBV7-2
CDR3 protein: CASSFGGAKYEQYF
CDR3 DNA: TGTGCCAGCAGCTTCGGAGGGGCAAAGTACGAGCAGTACTTC

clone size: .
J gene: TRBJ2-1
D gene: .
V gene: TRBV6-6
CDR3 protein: CASSYSLAGTLNEQFF
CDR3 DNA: TGTGCCAGCAGTTATTCACTGGCGGGAACACTCAATGAGCAGTTCTTC

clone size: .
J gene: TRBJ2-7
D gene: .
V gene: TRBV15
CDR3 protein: CATSRKQLSSYEQYF
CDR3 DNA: TGTGCCACCAGCAGAAAACAGCTGAGCTCCTACGAGCAGTACTTC

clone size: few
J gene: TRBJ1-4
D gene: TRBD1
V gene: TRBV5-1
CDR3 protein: CASSIAGTGAGDEKLFF
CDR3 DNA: TGCGCCAGCAGCATAGCCGGGACAGGGGCGGGAGATGAAAAACTGTTTTTT

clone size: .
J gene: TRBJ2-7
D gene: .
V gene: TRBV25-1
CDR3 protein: CASSTNGGFYEQYF
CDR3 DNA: TGTGCCAGCAGCACAAATGGGGGCTTCTACGAGCAGTACTTC

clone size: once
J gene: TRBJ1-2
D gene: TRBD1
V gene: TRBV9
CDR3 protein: CASSPRDREEFWYYGYTF
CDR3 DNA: TGTGCCAGCAGCCCTAGGGACAGGGAGGAATTCTGGTACTATGGCTACACCTTC

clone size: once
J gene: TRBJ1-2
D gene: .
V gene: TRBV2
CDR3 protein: CASSEGFDSLLYTF
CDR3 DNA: TGTGCCAGCAGTGAAGGATTCGACAGCCTGCTCTACACCTTC

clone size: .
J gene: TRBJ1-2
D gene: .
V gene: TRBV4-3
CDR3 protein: CASSQLSGSYGYTF
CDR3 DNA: TGCGCCAGCAGCCAATTATCAGGTTCCTATGGCTACACCTTC

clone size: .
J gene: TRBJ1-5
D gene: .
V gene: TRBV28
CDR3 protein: CASSRNSNQPQHF
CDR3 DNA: TGTGCCAGTTCCAGAAACAGCAATCAGCCCCAGCATTTT

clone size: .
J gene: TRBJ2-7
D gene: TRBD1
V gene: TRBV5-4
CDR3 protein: CASSVGTGLSEQYF
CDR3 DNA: TGTGCCAGCAGCGTCGGGACAGGGTTATCCGAGCAGTACTTC

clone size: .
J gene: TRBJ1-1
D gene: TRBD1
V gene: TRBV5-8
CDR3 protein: CASSFGQDRVNTEAFF
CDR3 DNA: TGTGCCAGCAGCTTTGGTCAGGACAGGGTAAACACTGAAGCTTTCTTT

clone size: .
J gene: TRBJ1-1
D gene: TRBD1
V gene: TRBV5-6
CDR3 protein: CASSTTDRGLGEAFF
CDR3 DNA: TGTGCCAGCAGCACCACCGACAGGGGGCTTGGTGAAGCTTTCTTT

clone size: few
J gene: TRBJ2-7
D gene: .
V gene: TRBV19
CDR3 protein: CASTPRGKYEQYF
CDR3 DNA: TGTGCCAGTACCCCGAGAGGGAAGTACGAGCAGTACTTC

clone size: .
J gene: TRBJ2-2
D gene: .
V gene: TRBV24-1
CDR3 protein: CATLGDTGELFF
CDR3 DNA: TGTGCCACCCTAGGGGACACCGGGGAGCTGTTTTTT

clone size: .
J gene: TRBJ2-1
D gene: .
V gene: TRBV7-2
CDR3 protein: CASRTRSSYNEQFF
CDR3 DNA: TGTGCCAGCAGGACTAGATCCTCCTACAATGAGCAGTTCTTC

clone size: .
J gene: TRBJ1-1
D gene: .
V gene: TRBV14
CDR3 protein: CASSRQGIEAFF
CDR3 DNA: TGTGCCAGCAGCCGCCAGGGAATTGAAGCTTTCTTT

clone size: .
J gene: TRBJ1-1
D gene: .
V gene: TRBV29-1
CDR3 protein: CSVDWGGNTEAFF
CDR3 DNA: TGCAGCGTTGACTGGGGGGGAAACACTGAAGCTTTCTTT

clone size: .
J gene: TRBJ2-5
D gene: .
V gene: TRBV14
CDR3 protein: CASSQRIREETQYF
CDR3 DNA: TGTGCCAGCAGCCAACGGATCAGGGAAGAGACCCAGTACTTC

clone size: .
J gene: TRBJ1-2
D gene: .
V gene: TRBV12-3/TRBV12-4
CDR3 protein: CASRLRQEYGYTF
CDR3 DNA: TGTGCCAGCAGGCTTCGACAGGAGTATGGCTACACCTTC

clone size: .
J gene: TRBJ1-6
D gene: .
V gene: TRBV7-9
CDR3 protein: CASSPLGRANSPLHF
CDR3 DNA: TGTGCCAGCAGTCCCTTGGGGAGGGCGAATTCACCCCTCCACTTT

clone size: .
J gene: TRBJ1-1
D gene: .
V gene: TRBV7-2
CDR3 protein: CASSLAGADTEAFF
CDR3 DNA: TGTGCCAGCAGCTTAGCTGGGGCAGACACTGAAGCTTTCTTT

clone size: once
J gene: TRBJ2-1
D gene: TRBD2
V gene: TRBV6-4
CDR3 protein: CASSEASGRYNEQFF
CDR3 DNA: TGTGCCAGCAGTGAGGCTAGCGGGAGGTACAATGAGCAGTTCTTC

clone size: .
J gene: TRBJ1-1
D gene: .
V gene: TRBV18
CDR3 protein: CASSPLVSSTEAFF
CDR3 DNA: TGTGCCAGCTCACCACTTGTGAGTTCCACTGAAGCTTTCTTT

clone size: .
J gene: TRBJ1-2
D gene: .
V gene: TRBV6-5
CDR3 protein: CASTPEGQSNYGYTF
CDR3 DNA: TGTGCCAGCACACCCGAAGGACAATCTAACTATGGCTACACCTTC

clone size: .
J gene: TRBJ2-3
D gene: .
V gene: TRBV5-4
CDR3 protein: CASSLNLVRDTQYF
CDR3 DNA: TGTGCCAGCAGCTTGAACCTAGTCCGGGATACGCAGTATTTT

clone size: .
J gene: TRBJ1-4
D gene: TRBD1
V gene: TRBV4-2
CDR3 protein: CASSQVREGASNEKLFF
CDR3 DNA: TGTGCCAGCAGCCAAGTGAGAGAGGGGGCGTCTAATGAAAAACTGTTTTTT

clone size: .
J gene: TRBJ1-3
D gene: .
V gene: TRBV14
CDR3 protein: CASSQETAGNTIYF
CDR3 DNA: TGTGCCAGCAGCCAAGAGACAGCTGGAAACACCATATATTTT

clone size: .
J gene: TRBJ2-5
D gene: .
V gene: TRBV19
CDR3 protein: CASSILGLEETQYF
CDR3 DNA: TGTGCCAGTAGTATTTTGGGGCTGGAAGAGACCCAGTACTTC

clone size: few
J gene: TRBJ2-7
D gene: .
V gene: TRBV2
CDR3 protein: CASSEARDTRYEQYF
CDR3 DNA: TGTGCCAGCAGTGAAGCAAGGGACACCCGCTACGAGCAGTACTTC

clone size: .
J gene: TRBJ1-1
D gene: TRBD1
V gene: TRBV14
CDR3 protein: CASSQGDRVRAFF
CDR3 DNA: TGTGCCAGCAGCCAAGGGGACAGGGTACGGGCTTTCTTT

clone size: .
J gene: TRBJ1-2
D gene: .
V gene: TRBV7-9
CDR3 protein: CASSLVSGQRNYGYTF
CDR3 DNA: TGTGCCAGCAGCTTAGTGTCGGGACAACGAAACTATGGCTACACCTTC

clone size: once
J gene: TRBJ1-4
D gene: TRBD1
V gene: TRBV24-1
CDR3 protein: CATSDNRGGEKLFF
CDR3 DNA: TGTGCCACCAGTGATAACAGGGGAGGTGAAAAACTGTTTTTT

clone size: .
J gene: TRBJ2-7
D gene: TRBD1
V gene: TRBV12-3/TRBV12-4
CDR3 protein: CASSYRGLREQYF
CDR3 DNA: TGTGCCAGCAGTTACAGGGGGCTCAGAGAGCAGTACTTC

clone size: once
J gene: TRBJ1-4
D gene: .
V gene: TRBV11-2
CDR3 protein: CASSPGWGTNEKLFF
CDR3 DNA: TGTGCCAGCAGCCCAGGGTGGGGAACTAATGAAAAACTGTTTTTT

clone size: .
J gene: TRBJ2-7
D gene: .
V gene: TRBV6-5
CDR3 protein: CASRDPGRRGEQYF
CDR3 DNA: TGTGCCAGCAGAGACCCCGGCCGCCGGGGCGAGCAGTACTTC

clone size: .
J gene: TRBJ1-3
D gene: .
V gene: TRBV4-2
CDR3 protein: CASSQDPWGQGFGNTIYF
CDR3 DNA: TGTGCCAGCAGCCAAGACCCTTGGGGTCAGGGGTTTGGAAACACCATATATTTT

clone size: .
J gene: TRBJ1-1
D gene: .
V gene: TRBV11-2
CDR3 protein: CASSYSNTEAFF
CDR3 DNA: TGTGCCAGCAGCTACAGCAACACTGAAGCTTTCTTT